This TCR beta chain was identified during a study of T cell repertoires in cytomegalovirus infection. Across the whole study: Public TCR beta signatures indicated both CMV infection and matching HLA type.

TCRdb redid the calling of the reads with MiXCR, one entry per CDR3 protein. The data hold about 680,000 distinct CDR3 sequences, with roughly 26% observed a single time. Remarks on this clonotype: Its antigen remains unknown.

This CDR3 has 14 amino acids. Germline CDR1 and CDR2: SGHAT and FQNNGV. Trimming cost V 5 bases and J 7 bases, with 14 bases left between them. Study-wide results and limits: HLA-C-restricted, CMV-specific TCR beta clonotypes were dominant ex vivo. The cumulative frequency of public TCR beta families identified carriers of CMV plus the relevant HLA.

This sequence joins TRBV11-2 and TRBJ2-2, with D perhaps TRBD1 or TRBD2 (7 bases each). Sequenced material: CD8+ T cells from PBMCs. The source is a human donor in good health (CMV status not recorded). Some clones in this sample may be carry-over from other donors' samples. The CDR3 region is CASSPTGEGGELFF. In nucleotides, the CDR3 is TGTGCCAGCAGCCCAACAGGGGAGGGCGGGGAGCTGTTTTTT.